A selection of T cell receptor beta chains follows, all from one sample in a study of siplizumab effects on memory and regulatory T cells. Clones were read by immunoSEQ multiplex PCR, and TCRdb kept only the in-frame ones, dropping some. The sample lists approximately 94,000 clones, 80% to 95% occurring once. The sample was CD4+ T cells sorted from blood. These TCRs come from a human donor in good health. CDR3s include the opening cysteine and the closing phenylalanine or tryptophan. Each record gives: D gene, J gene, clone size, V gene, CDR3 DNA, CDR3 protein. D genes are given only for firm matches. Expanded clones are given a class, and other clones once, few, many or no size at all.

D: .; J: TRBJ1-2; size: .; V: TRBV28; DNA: TGTGCCAGCAGTTTAAAGCCTAACTATGGCTACACCTTC; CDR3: CASSLKPNYGYTF
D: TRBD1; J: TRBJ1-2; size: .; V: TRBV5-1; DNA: TGCGCCAGCAGCAGCCAGGGACAGATCTACACCTTC; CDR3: CASSSQGQIYTF
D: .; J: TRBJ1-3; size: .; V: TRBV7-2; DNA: TGTGCCAGCAGCCCGGGGATAGGTCCCGGAAACACCATATATTTT; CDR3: CASSPGIGPGNTIYF
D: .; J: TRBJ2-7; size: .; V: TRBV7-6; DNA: TGTGCCAGCAGCTTAGCTAGCCAGAGCTCCTACGAGCAGTACTTC; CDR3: CASSLASQSSYEQYF
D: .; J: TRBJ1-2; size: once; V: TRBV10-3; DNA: TGTGCCATCACTGGGACGGGTTATGGCTACACCTTC; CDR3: CAITGTGYGYTF
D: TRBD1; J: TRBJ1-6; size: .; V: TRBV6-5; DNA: TGTGCCAGCAGTCGGAACAGGGGGGTCTCACCCCTCCACTTT; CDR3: CASSRNRGVSPLHF
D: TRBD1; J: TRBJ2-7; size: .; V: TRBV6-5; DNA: TGTGCCAGCAGCGAATACAGGGGTCCCCATTACGAGCAGTACTTC; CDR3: CASSEYRGPHYEQYF
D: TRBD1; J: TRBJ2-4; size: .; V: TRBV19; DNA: TGTGCCAGTCGACACTCCGGACAGGCGAGAGCCAAAAACATTCAGTACTTC; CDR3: CASRHSGQARAKNIQYF
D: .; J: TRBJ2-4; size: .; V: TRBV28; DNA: TGTGCCAGCAGTTTAACGGGGACGCGTAAAAACATTCAGTACTTC; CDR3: CASSLTGTRKNIQYF
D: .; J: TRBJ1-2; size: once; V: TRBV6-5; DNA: TGTGCCAGCAGTTACCAGCAGGGAGGAAGTGGCTACACCTTC; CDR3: CASSYQQGGSGYTF
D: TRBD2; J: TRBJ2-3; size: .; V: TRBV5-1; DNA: TGCGCCAGCAGCTTGGCCAGGACTAGCGGGGTTGTATATACGCAGTATTTT; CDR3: CASSLARTSGVVYTQYF
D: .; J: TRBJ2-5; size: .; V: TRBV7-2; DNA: TGTGCCAGCAGCTTAGGGGGCGGGGAAAAAGAGACCCAGTACTTC; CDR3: CASSLGGGEKETQYF
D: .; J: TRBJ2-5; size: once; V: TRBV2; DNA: TGTGCCAGCAATTTTTATAGGGAAGAGACCCAGTACTTC; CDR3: CASNFYREETQYF
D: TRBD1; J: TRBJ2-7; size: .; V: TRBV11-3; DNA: TGTGCCAGCAGCTCAGGGGGCGGGTACGAGCAGTACTTC; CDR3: CASSSGGGYEQYF
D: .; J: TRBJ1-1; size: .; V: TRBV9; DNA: TGTGCCAGCAGCGTAGGTGCAGAACAAATGAACACTGAAGCTTTCTTT; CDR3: CASSVGAEQMNTEAFF
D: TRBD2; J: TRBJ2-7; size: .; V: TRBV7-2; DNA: TGTGCCAGCAGCTTGGGGGGGTCACGGAGCGAGCAGTACTTC; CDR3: CASSLGGSRSEQYF
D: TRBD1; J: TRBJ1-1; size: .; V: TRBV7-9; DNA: TGTGCCAGCAGCTTAAACAGGGGTTCAGGTGAAGCTTTCTTT; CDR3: CASSLNRGSGEAFF
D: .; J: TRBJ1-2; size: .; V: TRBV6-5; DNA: TGTGCCAGCAGTTCCTTTTCTGGGGTCGGAAACTATGGCTACACCTTC; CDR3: CASSSFSGVGNYGYTF
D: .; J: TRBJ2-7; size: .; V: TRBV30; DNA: TGTGCCTGGTCACAGGGCTACGAGCAGTACTTC; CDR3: CAWSQGYEQYF
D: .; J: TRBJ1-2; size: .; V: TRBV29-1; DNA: TGCAGCGCTAGACAGGAAGGCTACACCTTC; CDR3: CSARQEGYTF